This TCR beta chain was captured in a study of cytomegalovirus exposure and HLA in healthy donors (dated by TCRdb to 2016 to 2017). Regarding the study in general: According to an earlier analysis of a few hundred of the donors, some 180 million T cells yielded 117 million unique TCR beta sequences and approximately 280 Gb of sequence data. Approximately 330 gigabases of sequencing data and 91 million or so unique TCR sequences made up an early release that covered approximately 700 HLA-typed donors. Of the roughly 430 genotyped donors, over 65% fell in the genetic ancestry cluster associated with self-reported Caucasian donors. The study aimed to test whether cataloging public T cell receptors could reveal signatures of past pathogen exposure. Using immunosequencing, the study profiled T cell repertoires from 500 to 800 subjects and related those repertoires to cytomegalovirus serostatus. A separate validation cohort of roughly 110 different subjects was used in addition to the roughly 640-subject first cohort. The study combined high-throughput TCR immunosequencing, statistical association of individual TCRs with disease status, and machine learning to predict cytomegalovirus infection status. In a later analysis, previously published TCR beta repertoires from more than 500 donors were re-analyzed and high-resolution HLA genotyping was added so that TCR occurrence patterns could be studied. The later analysis used no new phenotypic data to find candidate immune exposures, relying instead on TCR beta sequences and their occurrence across donors. An earlier analysis of approximately 640 of the donors applied high-throughput TCR beta sequencing to assess whether each TCR beta V gene segment acted as functional or pseudogenic. Alongside the repertoire data, information on donor age, sex, ethnicity and CMV serostatus was compiled. In a later genetic analysis, genome-wide SNP genotypes for about 65% of the roughly 700 donors were used, and that subset was treated as a discovery cohort. All discovery cohort repertoires had been generated on a single sequencing platform. HLA typing covered class I and class II loci at four-digit resolution. Typing coverage varied by locus: about 620-640 donors for A, B, C, DRB1 and DQB1; roughly 500 for DQA1; 606 for DPA1; some 470 for DPB1. Several DR-DQ haplotypes were treated as single units for association and clustering because of strong linkage in the cohort. Among 300 to 500 genotyped donors of the cohort, an average of about 220,000 unique TCR beta nucleotide sequences was sequenced per donor, of which 15% to 20% were non-productive. On the study overall, not on this receptor specifically: Because HLA typing was unavailable for some donors at each locus, only the typed subset was used in association tests. Most TCR sequences were seen in very few donors, while some public TCRs were found in many individuals. In a later analysis, the rate of TCR association differed among HLA loci, with DRB1 alleles having the most associated TCRs and HLA-C alleles having the fewest. According to a later genetic analysis, donors in an Asian-associated ancestry cluster had fewer N-insertions in productive TCRs than the roughly 700-donor mean. According to a later analysis, parvovirus B19, influenza, CMV and Epstein-Barr virus appeared linked to several top co-occurrence clusters. A later analysis found that HLA-associated TCR beta chains were more clonally expanded and had lower generation probabilities than equally common non-associated chains. The classifier was reported to diagnose cytomegalovirus status with high specificity and sensitivity in both the original cohort and the validation cohort. The presence/absence analyses assumed that sequencing depth was roughly uniform across donors, and that assumption may not be true. When HLA alleles, especially DR and DQ, strongly co-occurred, attributing TCR associations to individual alleles was difficult. Correlated functional status among segregating V segments might reflect linkage disequilibrium, but an unknown experimental factor could not be ruled out. Specific HLA alleles were associated with roughly 17,000 TCR beta sequences at a false discovery rate of 0.05 in a later analysis. According to a later analysis, most CMV-associated TCR beta chains appeared to be HLA-restricted, and the HLA associations seemed to be driven largely by CMV exposure. A further reported finding was that TCR beta sequences accurately predicted the HLA-A and HLA-B alleles for most subjects in the first cohort. About 17 rarely observed V segments, including chromosome 9 orphons, were excluded from the earlier analysis of about 610 of the donors because counts were too low. The only immune exposure information available for the cohort was CMV serostatus. A later genetic analysis associated a missense DCLRE1C variant with V-gene and J-gene trimming of TCR beta chains, and an independent cohort replicated the association. The cohort was sequenced for TCR beta chains only, and without alpha or paired-chain data the features that could be detected were limited. In an earlier analysis of fewer than 700 of the donors, most TCR beta V segments appeared in productive rearrangements about 87% or about 30% of the time, broadly matching IMGT annotations. A cluster of highly shared sequence variants was judged likely to be a technical artifact of the sequencing pipeline. The 87-base-pair reads could not distinguish some IMGT-functional V segments, including TRBV6-2 and TRBV6-3, so those segments were excluded. It was suggested by the authors that the approach could potentially be generalized to other disease states and immunological phenotypes. A few of the identified cytomegalovirus-associated TCR beta chains were confirmed in vitro to be specific for cytomegalovirus antigens. The study gave a list of about 160 TCR beta chains associated with cytomegalovirus.

In total, around 600 healthy bone marrow donors made up the cohort. At the time of sampling, every cohort member was nominally healthy, though immune exposures that went unrecorded were likely present. The donor was CMV seronegative and was included in the group of 352 seronegative cohort members. Every donor gave a peripheral blood sample, and the peripheral blood mononuclear cells from that sample were used for TCR beta sequencing. Genomic DNA was extracted from the blood cell samples with the Qiagen DNeasy Blood Extraction Kit. Library method: the immunoSEQ multiplex PCR assay. For the multiplex PCR, a mixture combining 60 forward primers for TCR Vbeta segments and 13 reverse primers for TCR Jbeta segments was used. The CDR3 region of rearranged TCR beta genes was amplified from genomic DNA with a multiplex PCR assay. The Illumina HiSeq System was used to sequence the amplified TCR beta libraries as 87-base-pair reads. The original methods were these. In a later analysis, roughly 80 million unique TCR beta chains were counted across the roughly 670 repertoires, and roughly 10 million of these chains were shared by at least two donors. Raw reads were error-corrected and collapsed into unique sequences by a nearest-neighbor algorithm in which closely related sequences were merged to remove PCR and sequencing errors. To assign V, D and J gene segments, CDR3 sequences were aligned to IMGT reference sequences. Each retained sequence needed at least a six-nucleotide match to both a V gene segment and a J gene segment. Rearrangements were called productive when the CDR3 lacked stop codons and stayed in frame with V and J; all others were non-productive. Following IMGT convention, CDR3 was defined as the stretch from the second conserved V-encoded cysteine to the conserved J-encoded phenylalanine. The earlier analysis of about 570 of the donors excluded any sequence lacking an unambiguous match to a single V gene segment. An earlier analysis of about 590 of the donors classified V segments as functional when productive rearrangements were above 56.7% and as segregating when the standard deviation between donors was above 5%. A statistical classification framework was built to diagnose cytomegalovirus status from the catalog of TCR beta chain sequences. V and J gene assignment, in a later analysis, came from comparing TCR nucleotide sequences with IMGT/GENE-DB human TR gene sequences. A later analysis assigned CDR3 sequences and most-parsimonious VDJ recombination scenarios with the TCRdist pipeline. A later analysis defined each TCR beta chain by its CDR3 amino acid sequence plus V-gene family, and excluded reads lacking a unique V-gene family. As a way to deal with suspected cross-contamination and a sequencing artifact, a later analysis dropped roughly 600 nucleotide sequences that were highly shared and had low generation probability. A later analysis calculated a clonal expansion index for each public chain from normalized within-repertoire ranks of inferred template counts. Generation probabilities in a later analysis came from a VDJ recombination model fitted to out-of-frame rearrangements, and those results were checked against IGoR. In a later analysis, TCR-TCR, TCR-HLA and TCR-CMV co-occurrence was scored with hypergeometric tests, and a repertoire-size bias correction was applied to TCR pairs. A later analysis estimated false discovery rates by permuting HLA or CMV assignments 20 times. In a later analysis, co-occurring TCRs were grouped using DBSCAN, with TCRdist sequence similarity added in when clustering inside HLA-allele-positive subsets. Repertoires with fewer than 30,000 or more than 120,000 public chains were left out of co-occurrence clustering, as were four to six repertoires with anomalous nucleotide sharing. Sourced from immuneACCESS, this table was stored by TCRdb with only in-frame sequences that have V and J called. A share of the clones is absent; for the studies checked, an unresolved V gene accounts for under half, and the remainder has no known explanation. V and J calls and clone size are those listed in that table; D and trimming were worked out from the DNA. This sample gives about 200,000 clones in total; around four fifths of them show up just once. The ten largest clones take up 1.5% to 2% of the sample.

Notes on this clone: Its antigen remains unidentified. Per-base quality was not reported, and no clone a single base away is much larger than it.

Trimming takes 3 bases from V and 0 bases from J, and the germline ends sit 9 bases apart. For CDR1 and CDR2, the germline V gene lists SQVTM and ANQGSEA. Counted from cysteine to phenylalanine, this CDR3 has 14 amino acids. Here the CDR3 DNA is all that survives: 42 bases in frame from base 1. The rearrangement joined TRBV29-1 to TRBJ1-5; the D gene is possibly TRBD1, with 6 bases matching. This receptor was identified in a man aged 50-59 years in good health and CMV-seronegative. Sequenced sample: PBMCs. The DNA reads as follows: TGCAGCGTTGATACAGGGCATAGCAATCAGCCCCAGCATTTT. This codes for CSVDTGHSNQPQHF.